This T cell receptor beta chain is drawn from a study of T-cell reconstitution after alpha-beta-depleted transplantation in children. Unique molecular identifiers were incorporated when the TCRbeta library was constructed. TCRdb re-analysed the PCR reads in MiXCR, keeping a single row per CDR3 protein. Of 600,000 to 700,000 distinct CDR3 sequences listed, around a sixth are singletons. This TCR was sampled from a human donor who donated a stem cell graft to a child with acute myeloid leukemia. This sample comprised PBMCs from the stem cell graft donor, obtained from the stem cell graft.

CDR3 sequence (DNA): TGTGCCAGCAGCCCCGGGACTAGCGAGAGCACAGATACGCAGTATTTT. Its protein product is CASSPGTSESTDTQYF. J is TRBJ2-3 and V is TRBV4-2, with 10 bases that match TRBD2. This CDR3 comprises 16 residues. J was trimmed by 0 bases and V by 4 bases; bases with no gene match: 4. The germline V gene encodes CDR1 LGHNA and CDR2 YNFKEQ.